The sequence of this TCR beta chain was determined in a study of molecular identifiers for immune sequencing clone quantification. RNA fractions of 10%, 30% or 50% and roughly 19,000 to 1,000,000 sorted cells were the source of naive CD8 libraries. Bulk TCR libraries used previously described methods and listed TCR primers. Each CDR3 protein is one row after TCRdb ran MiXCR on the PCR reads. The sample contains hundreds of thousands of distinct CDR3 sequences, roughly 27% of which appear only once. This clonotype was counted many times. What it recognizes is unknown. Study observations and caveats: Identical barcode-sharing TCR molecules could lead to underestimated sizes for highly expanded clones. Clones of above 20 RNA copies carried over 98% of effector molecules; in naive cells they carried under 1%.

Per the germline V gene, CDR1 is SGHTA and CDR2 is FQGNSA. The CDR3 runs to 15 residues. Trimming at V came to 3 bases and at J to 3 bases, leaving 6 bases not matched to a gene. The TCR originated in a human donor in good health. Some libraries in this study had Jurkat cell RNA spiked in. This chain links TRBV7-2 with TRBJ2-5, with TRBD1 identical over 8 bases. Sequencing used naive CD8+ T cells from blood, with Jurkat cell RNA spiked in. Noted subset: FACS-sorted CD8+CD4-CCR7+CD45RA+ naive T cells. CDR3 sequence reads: CASSLDRVSEETQYF. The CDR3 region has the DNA TGTGCCAGCAGCTTGGACAGGGTTTCGGAAGAGACCCAGTACTTC.